Presented here are 14 T cell receptor beta chains from one specimen sequenced in a study of blood T cell repertoires in COVID-19. Libraries were prepared by immunoSEQ multiplex PCR; TCRdb keeps only in-frame clonotypes and omits some of them. This table has about 91,000 clones, approximately 82% appearing once. The sequenced material came from peripheral blood. The receptors originated from a man in his forties or fifties with active or convalescent COVID-19.

The J gene is TRBJ2-2, the V gene TRBV5-8; 10 positions match TRBD1. Per germline, CDR1 SGHTS and CDR2 YDEGEE. This CDR3 region has 17 residues. With 3 bases clipped from V and 6 bases from J, the junction kept 11 bases outside the gene matches. The chain's CDR3 is CASSSRDRGQRAGELFF. DNA of the CDR3: TGTGCCAGCAGCTCCCGGGACAGGGGCCAGAGGGCCGGGGAGCTGTTTTTT.

This clone was counted between two and nine times. The V call is TRBV7-9, the J call TRBJ2-7, with a possible D match to TRBD1 (5 bases). Germline V gene lookup returns CDR1 SEHNR and CDR2 FQNEAQ (reference sequence). Between the trimmed V and J ends, which lost 6 bases and 1 base, there was a span of 10 bases. The CDR3 is 13 amino acids. Here the CDR3 reads CASRPDRSYEQYF. DNA for the CDR3: TGTGCCAGCAGACCAGACAGATCCTACGAGCAGTACTTC.

This rearrangement joins TRBV5-1 to TRBJ2-3, with 9 bases aligning to TRBD1. The CDR3 runs 16 residues. With V trimmed by 0 bases and J by 4 bases, 6 bases remained unmatched. Germline CDR1 and CDR2: SGHRS and YFSETQ. In DNA form, the CDR3 reads TGCGCCAGCAGCTTGGGTTTGGGACAGGGCGCAGATACGCAGTATTTT. Translated, it gives CASSLGLGQGADTQYF.

This clone has more than one count but fewer than ten. The genes are TRBV2 and TRBJ2-2, with D possibly being TRBD1 (6 bases). The CDR3 length is 15 residues. Germline V lookup: CDR1 SNHLY, CDR2 FYNNEI. The V end lost 4 bases, the J end lost 6 bases, and 15 bases lay between the germline ends. CDR3 coding DNA: TGTGCCAGCAGTGGGGGACATGAATTATCCGGGGAGCTGTTTTTT. It is translated as CASSGGHELSGELFF.

The chain combines TRBV13 with TRBJ1-2; 12 nucleotides agree with TRBD1. The CDR3 totals 15 residues. Germline assignment: CDR1 PRHDT and CDR2 FYEKMQ (reference sequence). The trim removed 5 bases at V and 7 bases at J, leaving 8 bases unmatched. In DNA form, the CDR3 reads TGTGCCAGCAGCCGGACGGGACAGGGGGCGAGTGGCTACACCTTC. This translates into CASSRTGQGASGYTF.

This chain links TRBV13 with TRBJ1-2, with 8 bases matching TRBD1. V shed 0 bases, J shed 8 bases, and the junction held 5 bases outside the gene matches. The CDR3 has 14 residues. Germline V CDR1 and CDR2: PRHDT, FYEKMQ (reference sequence). As DNA, the CDR3 is TGTGCCAGCAGCTTAGGCAGGGGACAGGAGGGCTACACCTTC. This encodes CASSLGRGQEGYTF.

This chain uses TRBV10-3 with TRBJ1-6; 8 nucleotides match TRBD1. Germline CDR1 and CDR2: ENHRY and SYGVKD. With V trimmed by 4 bases and J by 4 bases, 3 bases remained unmatched. The CDR3 loop spans 15 amino acids. CDR3 sequence reads: CAISGDRSYNSPLHF. DNA of the CDR3: TGTGCCATCAGTGGGGACAGGTCGTATAATTCACCCCTCCACTTT.

This clone was observed a handful of times. J is TRBJ1-2 and V is TRBV7-2; tentative D call: TRBD1 (5 bases). V shed 4 bases and J shed 8 bases, with 17 bases lying between them. The CDR3 has 14 amino acids. Germline lookup yields CDR1 SGHTA and CDR2 FQGNSA. CDR3 sequence (DNA): TGTGCCAGCAGCTCGGAAGGTGGGAGGGGAGGCTACACCTTC. It encodes CASSSEGGRGGYTF. The complete variable domain, with remaining parts taken from reference TRBV7-2 and TRBJ1-2, reads GAGVSQSPSNKVTEKGKDVELRCDPISGHTALYWYRQSLGQGLEFLIYFQGNSAPDKSGLPSDRFSAERTGGSVSTLTIQRTQQEDSAVYLCASSSEGGRGGYTFGSGTRLTVV.

This rearrangement joins TRBV5-1 to TRBJ1-4; tentative D call: TRBD1 (5 bases). Between the trimmed V and J ends, which lost 0 bases and 7 bases, there was a span of 13 bases. CDR1 is SGHRS, CDR2 YFSETQ, per germline. The CDR3 is 15 residues long. CDR3 loop: CASSLVADGGEKLFF. In DNA form, the CDR3 reads TGCGCCAGCAGCTTGGTGGCCGACGGGGGTGAAAAACTGTTTTTT. Using reference TRBV5-1 and TRBJ1-4 for the parts outside the CDR3, the full variable domain is KAGVTQTPRYLIKTRGQQVTLSCSPISGHRSVSWYQQTPGQGLQFLFEYFSETQRNKGNFPGRFSGRQFSNSRSEMNVSTLELGDSALYLCASSLVADGGEKLFFGSGTQLSVL.

This clone was recorded once. CDR3 DNA sequence: TGTGCCAGCAGTGAATCCGGGGGGGACACTGAAGCTTTCTTT. Protein sequence: CASSESGGDTEAFF. V is TRBV6-1 and J is TRBJ1-1; D possibly corresponds to TRBD1 (5 bases). The V gene's germline CDR1 is MNHNS and CDR2 SASEGT. The CDR3 has 14 residues. Trimming pared 2 bases from V and 3 bases from J, leaving 10 bases between.

The gene calls are TRBV19 and TRBJ2-4; perhaps TRBD1 as D (5 bases). Germline V gene data show CDR1 as LNHDA and CDR2 as SQIVND (reference sequence). The V end was cut by 4 bases, the J end by 0 bases, with 10 bases between. The CDR3 is 15 amino acids. The CDR3 DNA follows: TGTGCCAGTAGTACAGGGATGGTAGCCAAAAACATTCAGTACTTC. Protein product: CASSTGMVAKNIQYF. Using reference TRBV19 and TRBJ2-4 for the parts outside the CDR3, the full variable domain is DGGITQSPKYLFRKEGQNVTLSCEQNLNHDAMYWYRQDPGQGLRLIYYSQIVNDFQKGDIAEGYSVSREKKESFPLTVTSAQKNPTAFYLCASSTGMVAKNIQYFGAGTRLSVL.

The chain is built from TRBV13 and TRBJ2-7, with 7 bases identical to TRBD1. This CDR3 spans 14 amino acids. V trimming: 3 bases; J trimming: 3 bases; junction bases outside the gene matches: 5. Germline lookup yields CDR1 PRHDT and CDR2 FYEKMQ (reference sequence). The CDR3: CASSLWDRGYEQYF. CDR3 DNA sequence: TGTGCCAGCAGCTTGTGGGACAGAGGCTACGAGCAGTACTTC.

This CDR3 reads CASSMVQGGVTEAFF. The CDR3 DNA follows: TGTGCCAGTAGTATGGTCCAGGGAGGAGTCACTGAAGCTTTCTTT. The J gene is TRBJ1-1, the V gene TRBV19; tentative D call: TRBD1 (5 bases). The CDR3 runs 15 residues. The germline gives CDR1 LNHDA, CDR2 SQIVND (reference sequence). V lost 3 bases, J lost 4 bases, and 15 bases lay in between.

The chain links TRBV10-3 to TRBJ2-3; 8 bases map to TRBD2. CDR3 length: 15 residues. The germline gives CDR1 ENHRY, CDR2 SYGVKD. The V and J ends lost 0 bases and 4 bases, in that order; junction bases with no gene match: 3. The CDR3 region is CAISESDSGADTQYF. CDR3 sequence (DNA): TGTGCCATCAGTGAGTCGGATAGCGGGGCAGATACGCAGTATTTT.